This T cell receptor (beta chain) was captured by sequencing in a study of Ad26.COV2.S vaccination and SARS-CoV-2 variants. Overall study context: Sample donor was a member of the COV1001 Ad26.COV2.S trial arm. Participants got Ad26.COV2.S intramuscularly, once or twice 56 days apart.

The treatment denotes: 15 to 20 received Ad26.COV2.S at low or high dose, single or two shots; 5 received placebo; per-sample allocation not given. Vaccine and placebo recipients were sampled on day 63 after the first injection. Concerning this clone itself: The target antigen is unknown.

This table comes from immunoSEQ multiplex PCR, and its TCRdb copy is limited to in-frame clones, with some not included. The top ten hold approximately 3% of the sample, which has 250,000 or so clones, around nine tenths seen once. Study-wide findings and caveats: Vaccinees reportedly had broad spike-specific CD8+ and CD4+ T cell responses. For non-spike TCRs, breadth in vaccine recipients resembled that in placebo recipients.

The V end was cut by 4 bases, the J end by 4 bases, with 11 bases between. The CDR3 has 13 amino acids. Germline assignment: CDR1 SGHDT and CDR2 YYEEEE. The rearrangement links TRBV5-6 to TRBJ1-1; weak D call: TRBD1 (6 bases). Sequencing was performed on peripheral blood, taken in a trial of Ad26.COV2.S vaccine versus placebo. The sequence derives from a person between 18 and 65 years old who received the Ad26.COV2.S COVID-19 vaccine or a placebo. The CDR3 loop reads CASSRTGPTEAFF. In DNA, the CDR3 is TGTGCCAGCAGCCGCACAGGGCCCACTGAAGCTTTCTTT.